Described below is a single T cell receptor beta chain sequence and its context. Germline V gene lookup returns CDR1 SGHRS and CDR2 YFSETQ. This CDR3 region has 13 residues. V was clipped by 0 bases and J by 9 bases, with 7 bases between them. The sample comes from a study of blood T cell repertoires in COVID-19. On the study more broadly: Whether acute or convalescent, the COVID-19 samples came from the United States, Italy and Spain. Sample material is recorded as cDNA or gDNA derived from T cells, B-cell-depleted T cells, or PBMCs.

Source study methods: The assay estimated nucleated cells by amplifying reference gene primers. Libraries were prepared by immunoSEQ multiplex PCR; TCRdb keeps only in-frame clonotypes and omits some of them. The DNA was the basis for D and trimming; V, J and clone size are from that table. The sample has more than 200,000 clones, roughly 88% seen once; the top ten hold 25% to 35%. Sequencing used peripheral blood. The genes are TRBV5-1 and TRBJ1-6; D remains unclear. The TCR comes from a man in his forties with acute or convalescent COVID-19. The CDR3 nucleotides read TGCGCCAGCAGCTTGGATCGGAGTTCACCCCTCCACTTT. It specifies CASSLDRSSPLHF. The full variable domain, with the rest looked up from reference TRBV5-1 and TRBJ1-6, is KAGVTQTPRYLIKTRGQQVTLSCSPISGHRSVSWYQQTPGQGLQFLFEYFSETQRNKGNFPGRFSGRQFSNSRSEMNVSTLELGDSALYLCASSLDRSSPLHFGNGTRLTVT.